The 27 T cell receptor beta chains reported below all come from one sample, sequenced in a study of blood T cell repertoires in COVID-19. Using immunoSEQ multiplex PCR, the repertoire was profiled, and TCRdb retains in-frame clones only, with some absent. The sample holds about 52,000 clones, approximately 89% seen once. The sample comprised peripheral blood. The receptors stem from a man older than 75 with active or convalescent COVID-19.

V usage is TRBV5-1 and J usage is TRBJ2-2; possibly TRBD1 for D (6 bases). V lost 4 bases and J 3 bases, leaving 19 bases between the germline ends. This CDR3 comprises 17 residues. Looked up from germline, CDR1 is SGHRS and CDR2 is YFSETQ. The CDR3 protein is CASSAALQGRDTGELFF. In nucleotides, the CDR3 is TGCGCCAGCAGCGCCGCCTTACAGGGTAGAGACACCGGGGAGCTGTTTTTT.

The V call is TRBV7-9, the J call TRBJ2-1, with 7 bases lining up with TRBD2. CDR3 length: 12 amino acids. Unmatched junction bases numbered 5, after V lost 0 bases and J lost 15 bases. In germline, CDR1 is SEHNR, CDR2 FQNEAQ (reference sequence). The CDR3 here is CASSLASGTAFF. The DNA of the CDR3 is TGTGCCAGCAGCTTAGCCAGCGGGACGGCGTTCTTC.

This chain joins TRBV9 and TRBJ1-1; 7 nucleotides match TRBD1. CDR3 length equals 15 residues. With 5 bases clipped from V and 0 bases from J, the junction kept 7 bases outside the gene matches. CDR1 and CDR2 from the germline V gene are SGDLS and YYNGEE. Here the CDR3 reads CASRRTGLLNTEAFF. For the CDR3, the DNA is TGTGCCAGCAGAAGGACAGGTCTATTGAACACTGAAGCTTTCTTT.

The chain employs TRBV29-1 and TRBJ1-4; D may be TRBD1 (6 bases). The ends were cut back, 5 bases at V and 5 bases at J, with 15 bases in the middle. CDR1 and CDR2 (germline): SQVTM, ANQGSEA. The CDR3 has 14 residues. The CDR3 loop reads CSVSLGRGNEKLFF. The DNA for the CDR3 is TGCAGCGTTAGTCTTGGGAGGGGGAATGAAAAACTGTTTTTT.

The chain recombines TRBV10-2 with TRBJ1-2; possible D gene TRBD1, 6 bases. Trimming left V 8 bases short and J 8 bases short, with 21 bases between. The germline V gene has CDR1 WSHSY and CDR2 SAAADI. The CDR3 runs to 14 residues. The CDR3 region has the DNA TGCGCCAGCCTAACCACCCAGGGGAGTGAGGGCTACACCTTC. This codes for CASLTTQGSEGYTF.

The chain uses TRBV5-6 and TRBJ2-7; 7 bases fit TRBD1. The germline V gene has CDR1 SGHDT and CDR2 YYEEEE. Trimming removed 4 bases from V and 9 bases from J; junction bases left unmatched: 19. There are 16 residues in the CDR3. The CDR3 DNA is TGTGCCAGCAGCGCTACCGGACAGGCTGGGGGTAGGGGGCAGTACTTC. Protein product: CASSATGQAGGRGQYF.

The rearrangement joins TRBV19 to TRBJ2-1; 8 bases are shared with TRBD1. This CDR3 spans 19 amino acids. The germline V gene encodes CDR1 LNHDA and CDR2 SQIVND (reference sequence). V lost 5 bases, J lost 4 bases, and 19 bases stayed unmatched. The CDR3 DNA reads as TGTGCCAGTAGTCAATACCCCTCAGGGGGCCCAACGGGATACAATGAGCAGTTCTTC. Residues: CASSQYPSGGPTGYNEQFF.

The rearrangement links TRBV2 to TRBJ2-2; D is undetermined. CDR1 and CDR2 from the germline V gene are SNHLY and FYNNEI. Trimming stripped 2 bases from V and 0 bases from J, with 7 bases between. This CDR3 is 15 amino acids long. This CDR3 reads CASSEQSSNTGELFF. DNA of the CDR3: TGTGCCAGCAGTGAACAGTCATCGAACACCGGGGAGCTGTTTTTT. The full variable domain, in which reference TRBV2 and TRBJ2-2 provide the parts outside the CDR3, is EPEVTQTPSHQVTQMGQEVILRCVPISNHLYFYWYRQILGQKVEFLVSFYNNEISEKSEIFDDQFSVERPDGSNFTLKIRSTKLEDSAMYFCASSEQSSNTGELFFGEGSRLTVL.

This clone has a single count. The rearrangement joins TRBV7-9 to TRBJ2-5; maybe TRBD2 (5 bases). Germline-derived CDR1 and CDR2 are SEHNR and FQNEAQ (reference sequence). Trimming removed 2 bases at V and 3 bases at J, with 10 bases between. The CDR3 extends over 14 amino acids. The chain's CDR3 is CASSLSGLEETQYF. CDR3 nucleotide sequence: TGTGCCAGCAGCTTAAGCGGATTAGAAGAGACCCAGTACTTC.

V gene TRBV7-2 combines with J gene TRBJ2-7, with D tentatively TRBD1 (6 bases). The CDR3 runs 13 residues. The germline V gene has CDR1 SGHTA and CDR2 FQGNSA. V shed 5 bases and J shed 5 bases, with 13 bases lying between them. CDR3 amino acids: CASSRQGYDEQYF. CDR3 DNA sequence: TGTGCCAGCAGCAGGCAGGGGTACGACGAGCAGTACTTC.

In this sample, this clone turned up a few times. The CDR3: CASSLPLGGTEAFF. The DNA for the CDR3 is TGTGCCAGCAGCCTACCCCTTGGGGGGACTGAAGCTTTCTTT. This sequence joins TRBV7-2 and TRBJ1-1; TRBD1 might be the D (5 bases). The CDR3 extends over 14 amino acids. CDR1 and CDR2 from the germline V gene are SGHTA and FQGNSA. V shed 5 bases and J shed 5 bases, with 15 bases lying between them.

The rearrangement links TRBV29-1 to TRBJ2-7; D gene unclear. The CDR3 has 12 residues. Germline CDR1 SQVTM, CDR2 ANQGSEA. The ends were cut back, 4 bases at V and 5 bases at J, with 12 bases in the middle. This CDR3 reads CSVVWAADEQYF. The CDR3 DNA reads TGCAGCGTTGTCTGGGCTGCTGACGAGCAGTACTTC.

The CDR3 DNA sequence: TGTGCCAGCTCACAAGGACAGACCTTCACCTACGAGCAGTACTTC. Protein sequence: CASSQGQTFTYEQYF. V usage is TRBV18 and J usage is TRBJ2-7, with D possibly TRBD1 on 6 matching bases. The CDR3 covers 15 residues. Germline V lookup: CDR1 KGHSH, CDR2 LQKENI. V dropped 4 bases and J dropped 2 bases, with 15 bases sitting between them.

This chain joins TRBV5-1 and TRBJ2-1; 8 bases are shared with TRBD2. The V and J ends lost 1 base and 4 bases, in that order; junction bases with no gene match: 4. CDR3 length: 15 amino acids. Per the germline V gene, CDR1 is SGHRS and CDR2 is YFSETQ. The CDR3 reads CASSLSAGGYNEQFF. The DNA of the CDR3 is TGCGCCAGCAGCTTGTCCGCGGGGGGTTACAATGAGCAGTTCTTC.

The DNA of the CDR3 is TGTGCCAGCAGTTCAGGGGGTGAGTCTAACTATGGCTACACCTTC. Protein: CASSSGGESNYGYTF. The chain combines TRBV28 with TRBJ1-2; 7 bases are shared with TRBD1. The CDR3 totals 15 residues. J gave up 0 bases and V 4 bases, and 5 bases lay outside the gene matches. The germline V gene has CDR1 MDHEN and CDR2 SYDVKM.

This rearrangement joins TRBV3-1 (or the pseudogene TRBV3-2) to TRBJ2-2, with D possibly matching TRBD2 (6 bases). The CDR3 consists of 15 residues. Germline values: CDR1 LGHDT, CDR2 YNNKEL (reference sequence). V was clipped by 0 bases and J by 4 bases, with 9 bases between them. The CDR3 sequence: CASSQEGGTTGELFF. Here the CDR3 DNA reads TGTGCCAGCAGCCAAGAGGGGGGAACCACCGGGGAGCTGTTTTTT.

This chain joins TRBV7-2 and TRBJ2-3; weak D call: TRBD2 (6 bases). The germline V and J ends were trimmed by 4 bases and 4 bases, with 12 bases remaining between them. Per germline, CDR1 SGHTA and CDR2 FQGNSA. This CDR3 has 14 residues. The CDR3 loop reads CASSSDWGADTQYF. For the CDR3, the DNA is TGTGCCAGCAGCTCGGACTGGGGGGCAGATACGCAGTATTTT.

The V call is TRBV5-1, the J call TRBJ2-1; TRBD1 is a possible D gene (6 bases). Between the trimmed V and J ends, which lost 0 bases and 8 bases, there was a span of 12 bases. The V gene's germline CDR1 is SGHRS and CDR2 YFSETQ. The CDR3 extends over 14 amino acids. The CDR3 here is CASSLGTGSYEQFF. CDR3 in DNA: TGCGCCAGCAGCTTGGGTACAGGGTCTTATGAGCAGTTCTTC.

The V call is TRBV11-2, the J call TRBJ1-6, with D tentatively TRBD1 (6 bases). The germline V and J ends were trimmed by 3 bases and 7 bases, with 7 bases remaining between them. This CDR3 is built from 13 residues. The germline gives CDR1 SGHAT, CDR2 FQNNGV. The CDR3 protein is CASSFTGNSPLHF. The CDR3 nucleotides are TGTGCCAGCAGCTTTACAGGGAATTCACCCCTCCACTTT.

The chain carries TRBV19 and TRBJ2-3; 7 bases match TRBD2. This CDR3 has 16 residues. Trimming removed 1 base from V and 4 bases from J; junction bases left unmatched: 8. CDR1 is LNHDA, CDR2 SQIVND, per germline (reference sequence). CDR3 bases: TGTGCCAGTAGTATAGCGGGCGGGAGAGTCTCAGATACGCAGTATTTT. The encoded protein is CASSIAGGRVSDTQYF. Combining the CDR3 with reference TRBV19 and TRBJ2-3 gives the whole variable domain DGGITQSPKYLFRKEGQNVTLSCEQNLNHDAMYWYRQDPGQGLRLIYYSQIVNDFQKGDIAEGYSVSREKKESFPLTVTSAQKNPTAFYLCASSIAGGRVSDTQYFGPGTRLTVL.

The J gene is TRBJ1-5, the V gene TRBV19; D is perhaps TRBD1 (6 bases). CDR3 length: 18 residues. Trimming took 1 base from V and 0 from J, leaving 16 bases between them. Per germline, CDR1 LNHDA and CDR2 SQIVND (reference sequence). CDR3 DNA: TGTGCCAGTAGTATAGGTACAGGGTTCCCTGGTAGCAATCAGCCCCAGCATTTT. As protein: CASSIGTGFPGSNQPQHF.

This chain uses TRBV7-2 with TRBJ2-5, with unresolved D. Germline V lookup: CDR1 SGHTA, CDR2 FQGNSA. The CDR3 covers 11 residues. Between the trimmed V and J ends, which lost 4 bases and 5 bases, there was a span of 5 bases. CDR3 amino acids: CASSSEETQYF. For the CDR3, the DNA is TGTGCCAGCAGCTCCGAGGAGACCCAGTACTTC.

The chain employs TRBV11-2 and TRBJ2-7; no firm D call. CDR1 and CDR2 (germline): SGHAT, FQNNGV. Trimming removed 0 bases at V and 0 bases at J, with 9 bases between. This CDR3 has 15 amino acids. This chain's CDR3 is CASSLDAVSSYEQYF. As DNA, the CDR3 is TGTGCCAGCAGCTTAGATGCAGTAAGCTCCTACGAGCAGTACTTC.

V usage is TRBV28 and J usage is TRBJ2-2; 11 bases match TRBD2. Germline CDR1 MDHEN, CDR2 SYDVKM. CDR3 size: 20 residues. The V and J ends lost 2 bases and 2 bases, in that order; junction bases with no gene match: 13. The CDR3 bases are TGTGCCAGCAGTTTACGGGCAGGGAGACTAGCGGGATCAAACACCGGGGAGCTGTTTTTT. Translation: CASSLRAGRLAGSNTGELFF.

V and J are TRBV5-1 and TRBJ1-6; unclear D gene. Germline V gene data show CDR1 as SGHRS and CDR2 as YFSETQ. Trimming cost V 4 bases and J 7 bases, with 15 bases left between them. This CDR3 has 15 residues. This chain's CDR3 is CASSKNTIGNSPLHF. The CDR3 coding sequence is TGCGCCAGCAGCAAAAACACCATCGGGAATTCACCCCTCCACTTT.

This chain links TRBV20-1 with TRBJ2-5; D is unresolved. The CDR3 is 11 amino acids. Germline V CDR1 and CDR2: DFQATT, SNEGSKA (reference sequence). The ends were cut back, 6 bases at V and 4 bases at J, with 9 bases in the middle. DNA for the CDR3: TGCAGTGCCACACGAGGAGAGACCCAGTACTTC. It is translated as CSATRGETQYF.

The J gene is TRBJ2-5, the V gene TRBV7-9; a possible D gene is TRBD2 (6 bases). V lost 0 bases, J lost 1 base, and 9 bases lay in between. Germline CDR1 is SEHNR and CDR2 is FQNEAQ (reference sequence). This CDR3 region has 15 residues. The CDR3 here is CASSLARGGQETQYF. CDR3 nucleotide sequence: TGTGCCAGCAGCTTAGCGCGGGGCGGCCAAGAGACCCAGTACTTC. The full variable domain, rest sourced from reference TRBV7-9 and TRBJ2-5, is DTGVSQNPRHKITKRGQNVTFRCDPISEHNRLYWYRQTLGQGPEFLTYFQNEAQLEKSRLLSDRFSAERPKGSFSTLEIQRTEQGDSAMYLCASSLARGGQETQYFGPGTRLLVL.